This T cell receptor beta chain was observed in a study of blood T cell repertoires in COVID-19. For the study at large: COVID-19 samples, acute and convalescent, were from the United States, Italy and Spain. PBMCs, B-cell-depleted T cells, or T cells provided the cDNA or gDNA that made up the material.

In the authors' methods: Amplification from reference gene primers served as the basis for estimated nucleated cell counts. Produced via immunoSEQ multiplex PCR; TCRdb's table is partial and in-frame only. That table furnishes V, J and clone size, whereas the DNA furnished D and trimming. The sample yields 60,000 to 85,000 clones, about 80% seen once. CDR1 is SGHVS and CDR2 is FQNEAQ in the germline V gene. V shed 5 bases, J shed 0 bases, and the junction held 10 bases outside the gene matches. CDR3 length equals 19 residues. This chain uses TRBV7-8 with TRBJ1-6, with 10 bases identical to TRBD1. The sequence came from a man aged 65 to 79 who had recovered from COVID-19. The specimen sequenced was peripheral blood. Here the CDR3 reads CASSHGTGVLSSYNSPLHF. CDR3 DNA: TGTGCCAGCAGCCACGGGACAGGGGTTCTTAGCTCCTATAATTCACCCCTCCACTTT. The variable domain in full, with the rest retrieved from reference TRBV7-8 and TRBJ1-6, is GAGVSQSPRYKVAKRGQDVALRCDPISGHVSLFWYQQALGQGPEFLTYFQNEAQLDKSGLPSDRFFAERPEGSVSTLKIQRTQQEDSAVYLCASSHGTGVLSSYNSPLHFGNGTRLTVT.